This TCR beta chain was retrieved from a study of T cells in Graves' hyperthyroidism and ophthalmopathy. Study observations and caveats: Most thyroid clonotypes expanded above 0.001 were also detected in blood. In the analysis, a 13 V-J model separated ophthalmopathy from stable hyperthyroidism.

Patients showing uncontrolled infection, other autoimmune disease, pregnancy or lactation were ineligible. Diagnoses were established using clinical symptoms, serum thyroxine and TRAb, thyroid ultrasound and orbital computed tomography. From RNA transcripts, TCR beta CDR3 regions were amplified. The HTBI primer set was used in a first-round RT-PCR of the TCR CDR3. TCRdb fed the multiplex PCR reads into MiXCR, producing one record per CDR3 protein. The sample has about 700,000 distinct CDR3 sequences; about 45% are singletons. This clonotype was seen only a few times. As yet, its antigen is unknown. This receptor was obtained from an adult man with Graves' disease, either hyperthyroidism or ophthalmopathy (not recorded which). The source material was peripheral blood or thyroid tissue (not recorded which).

The CDR3 sequence is CASSPESGANVLTF. For the CDR3, the DNA is TGTGCCAGCAGCCCGGAATCTGGGGCCAACGTCCTGACTTTC. The chain has TRBV7-2 and TRBJ2-6, with D hard to call. V was clipped by 5 bases and J by 1 base, with 6 bases between them. This CDR3 has 14 residues. Germline-derived CDR1 and CDR2 are SGHTA and FQGNSA.